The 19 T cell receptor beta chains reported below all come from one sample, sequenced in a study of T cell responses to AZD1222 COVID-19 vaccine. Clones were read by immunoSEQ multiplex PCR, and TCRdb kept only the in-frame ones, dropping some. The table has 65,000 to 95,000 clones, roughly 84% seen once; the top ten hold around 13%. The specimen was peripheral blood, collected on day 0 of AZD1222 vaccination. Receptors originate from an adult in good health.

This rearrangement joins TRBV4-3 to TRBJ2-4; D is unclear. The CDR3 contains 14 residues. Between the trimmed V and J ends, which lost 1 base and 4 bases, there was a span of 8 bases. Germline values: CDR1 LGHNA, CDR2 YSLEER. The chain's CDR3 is CASSQGLGKNIQYF. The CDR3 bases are TGCGCCAGCAGCCAAGGGCTAGGGAAAAACATTCAGTACTTC.

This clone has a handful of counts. CDR3 nucleotides: TGTGCCAGCAGTGCCCGCGGACTAGCGGGGCTGGAGACCCAGTACTTC. Its protein is CASSARGLAGLETQYF. The chain uses TRBV27 and TRBJ2-5; 12 bases line up with TRBD2. Germline lookup yields CDR1 MNHEY and CDR2 SMNVEV (reference sequence). The CDR3 consists of 16 residues. V lost 5 bases, J lost 5 bases, and 9 bases stayed unmatched.

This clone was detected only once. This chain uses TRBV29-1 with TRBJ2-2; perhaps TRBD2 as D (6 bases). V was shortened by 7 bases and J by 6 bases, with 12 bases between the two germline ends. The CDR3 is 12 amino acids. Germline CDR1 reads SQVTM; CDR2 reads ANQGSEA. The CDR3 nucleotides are TGCAGCGCGTTGCGCGGGGCCGGGGAGCTGTTTTTT. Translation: CSALRGAGELFF.

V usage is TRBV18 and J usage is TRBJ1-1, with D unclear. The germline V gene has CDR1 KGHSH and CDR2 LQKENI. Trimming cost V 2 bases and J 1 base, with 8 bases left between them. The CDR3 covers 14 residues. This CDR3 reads CASSPATGNTEAFF. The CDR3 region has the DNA TGTGCCAGCTCACCAGCGACGGGGAACACTGAAGCTTTCTTT. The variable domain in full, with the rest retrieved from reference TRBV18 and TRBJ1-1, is NAGVMQNPRHLVRRRGQEARLRCSPMKGHSHVYWYRQLPEEGLKFMVYLQKENIIDESGMPKERFSAEFPKEGPSILRIQQVVRGDSAAYFCASSPATGNTEAFFGQGTRLTVV.

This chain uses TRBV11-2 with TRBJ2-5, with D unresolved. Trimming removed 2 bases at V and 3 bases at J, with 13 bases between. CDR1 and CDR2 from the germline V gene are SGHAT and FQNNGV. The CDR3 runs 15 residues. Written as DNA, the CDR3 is TGTGCCAGCAGCTTATCTCCCCTTTGGGAAGAGACCCAGTACTTC. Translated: CASSLSPLWEETQYF.

The CDR3 reads CASSLQGSGQPQHF. The CDR3 DNA follows: TGTGCCAGCAGCTTACAGGGGTCGGGTCAGCCCCAGCATTTT. This chain links TRBV7-2 with TRBJ1-5; D may be TRBD1 (6 bases). V was clipped by 2 bases and J by 6 bases, with 11 bases between them. Germline V lookup: CDR1 SGHTA, CDR2 FQGNSA. CDR3 length equals 14 residues.

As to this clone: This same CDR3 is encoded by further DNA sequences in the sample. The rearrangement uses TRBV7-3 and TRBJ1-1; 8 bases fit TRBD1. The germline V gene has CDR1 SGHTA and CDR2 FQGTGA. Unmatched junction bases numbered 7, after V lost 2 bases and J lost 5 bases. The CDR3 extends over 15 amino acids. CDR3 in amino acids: CASSLQGAVGTEAFF. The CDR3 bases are TGTGCCAGCAGCTTACAGGGGGCTGTTGGAACTGAAGCTTTCTTT.

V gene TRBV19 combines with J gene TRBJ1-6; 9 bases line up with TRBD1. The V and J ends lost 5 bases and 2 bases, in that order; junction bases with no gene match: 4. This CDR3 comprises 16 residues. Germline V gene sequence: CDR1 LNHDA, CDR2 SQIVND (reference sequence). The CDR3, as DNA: TGTGCCAGTAGTGGACGGGACAGGGCCTATAATTCACCCCTCCACTTT. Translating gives CASSGRDRAYNSPLHF.

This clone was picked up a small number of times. CDR3 DNA: TGTGCCAGCTACGGACTAGCGGGGGGTTACTCCTACGAGCAGTACTTC. Its protein product is CASYGLAGGYSYEQYF. The chain links TRBV28 to TRBJ2-7, with 14 bases identical to TRBD2. The CDR3 is 16 residues long. Germline CDR1 MDHEN, CDR2 SYDVKM. V trimming: 8 bases; J trimming: 0 bases; junction bases outside the gene matches: 6.

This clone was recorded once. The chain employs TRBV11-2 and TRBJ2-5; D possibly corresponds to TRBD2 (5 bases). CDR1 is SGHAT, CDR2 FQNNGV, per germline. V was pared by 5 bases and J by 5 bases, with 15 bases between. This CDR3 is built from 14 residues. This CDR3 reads CASSPGLERETQYF. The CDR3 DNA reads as TGTGCCAGCAGCCCAGGACTGGAGAGGGAGACCCAGTACTTC.

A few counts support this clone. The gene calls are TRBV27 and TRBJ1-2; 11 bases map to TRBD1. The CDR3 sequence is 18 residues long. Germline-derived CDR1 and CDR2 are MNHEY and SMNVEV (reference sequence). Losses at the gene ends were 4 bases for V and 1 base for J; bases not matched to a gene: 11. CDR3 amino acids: CASSSSGQGAHYNYGYTF. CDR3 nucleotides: TGTGCCAGCAGTTCCTCCGGACAGGGGGCCCATTATAACTATGGCTACACCTTC.

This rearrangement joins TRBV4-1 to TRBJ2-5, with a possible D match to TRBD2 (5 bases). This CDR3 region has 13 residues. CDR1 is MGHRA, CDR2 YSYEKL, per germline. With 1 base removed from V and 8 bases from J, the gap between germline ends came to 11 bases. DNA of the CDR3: TGCGCCAGCAGCCAAGGTCTGGGAGAAACCCAGTACTTC. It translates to CASSQGLGETQYF.

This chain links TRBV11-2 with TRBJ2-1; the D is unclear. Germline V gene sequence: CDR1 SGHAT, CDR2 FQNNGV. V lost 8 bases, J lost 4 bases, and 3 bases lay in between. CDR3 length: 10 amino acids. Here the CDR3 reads CASGYNEQFF. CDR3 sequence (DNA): TGTGCCAGCGGATACAATGAGCAGTTCTTC.

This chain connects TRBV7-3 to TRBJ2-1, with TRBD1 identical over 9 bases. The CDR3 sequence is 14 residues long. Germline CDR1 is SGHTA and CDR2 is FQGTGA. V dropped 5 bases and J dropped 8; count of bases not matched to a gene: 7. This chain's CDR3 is CASSVDRGGDEQFF. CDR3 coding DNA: TGTGCCAGCAGCGTGGACAGGGGTGGGGATGAGCAGTTCTTC.

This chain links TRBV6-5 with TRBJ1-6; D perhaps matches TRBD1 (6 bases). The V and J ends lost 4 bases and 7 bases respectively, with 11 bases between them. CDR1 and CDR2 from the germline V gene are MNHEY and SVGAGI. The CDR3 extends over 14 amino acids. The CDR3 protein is CASSFQGSNSPLHF. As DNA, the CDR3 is TGTGCCAGCAGTTTCCAGGGGAGCAATTCACCCCTCCACTTT.

The CDR3 spells CASSSQGQSYEQYF. DNA for the CDR3: TGTGCCAGCAGTTCCCAAGGACAGAGCTACGAGCAGTACTTC. The V gene is TRBV6-2 or TRBV6-3, the J gene TRBJ2-7; TRBD1 might be the D (6 bases). V shed 4 bases and J shed 3 bases, with 13 bases lying between them. Germline CDR1 MNHEY, CDR2 SVGEGT. This CDR3 comprises 14 residues.

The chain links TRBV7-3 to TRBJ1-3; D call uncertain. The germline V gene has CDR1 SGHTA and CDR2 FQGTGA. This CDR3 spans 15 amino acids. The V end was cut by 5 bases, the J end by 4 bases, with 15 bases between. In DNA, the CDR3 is TGTGCCAGCAGCCCCGAGTCGAGGGAAGGAAACACCATATATTTT. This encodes CASSPESREGNTIYF.

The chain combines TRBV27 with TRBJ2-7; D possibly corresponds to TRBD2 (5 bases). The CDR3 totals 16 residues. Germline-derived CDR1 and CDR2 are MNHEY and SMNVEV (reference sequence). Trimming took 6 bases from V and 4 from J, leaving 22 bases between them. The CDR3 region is CASSLHARGTGYEQYF. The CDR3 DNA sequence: TGTGCCAGCAGCCTCCACGCCCGGGGAACGGGGTACGAGCAGTACTTC.

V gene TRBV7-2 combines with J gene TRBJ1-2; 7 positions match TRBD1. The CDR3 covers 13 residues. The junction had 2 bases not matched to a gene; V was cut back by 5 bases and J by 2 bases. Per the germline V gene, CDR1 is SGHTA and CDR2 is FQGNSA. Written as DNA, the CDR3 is TGTGCCAGCAGCGCGACAGGGAACTATGGCTACACCTTC. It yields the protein CASSATGNYGYTF.